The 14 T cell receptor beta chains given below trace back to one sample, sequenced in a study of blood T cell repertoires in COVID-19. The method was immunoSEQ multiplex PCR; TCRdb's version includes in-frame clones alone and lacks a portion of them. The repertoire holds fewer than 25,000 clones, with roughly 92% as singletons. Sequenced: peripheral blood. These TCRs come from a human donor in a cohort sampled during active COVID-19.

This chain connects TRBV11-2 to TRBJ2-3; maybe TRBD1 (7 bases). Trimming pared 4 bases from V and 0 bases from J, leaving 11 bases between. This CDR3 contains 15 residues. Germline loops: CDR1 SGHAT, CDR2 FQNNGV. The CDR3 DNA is TGTGCCAGCAGCTCGGAGGGGGCCAGCACAGATACGCAGTATTTT. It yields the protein CASSSEGASTDTQYF.

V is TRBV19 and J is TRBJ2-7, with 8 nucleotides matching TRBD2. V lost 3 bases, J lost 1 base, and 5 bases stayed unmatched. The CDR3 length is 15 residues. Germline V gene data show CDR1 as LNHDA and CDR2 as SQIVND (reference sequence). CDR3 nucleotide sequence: TGTGCCAGTAGTATTTCAAGCGGGAGTTCCTACGAGCAGTACTTC. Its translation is CASSISSGSSYEQYF.

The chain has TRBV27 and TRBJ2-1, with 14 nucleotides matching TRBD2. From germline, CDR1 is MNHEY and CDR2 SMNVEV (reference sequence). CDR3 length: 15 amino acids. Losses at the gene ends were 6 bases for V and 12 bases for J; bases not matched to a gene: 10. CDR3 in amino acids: CASSRTGTSGGGQFF. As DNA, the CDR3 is TGTGCCAGCAGCCGCACCGGGACTAGCGGGGGAGGGCAGTTCTTC.

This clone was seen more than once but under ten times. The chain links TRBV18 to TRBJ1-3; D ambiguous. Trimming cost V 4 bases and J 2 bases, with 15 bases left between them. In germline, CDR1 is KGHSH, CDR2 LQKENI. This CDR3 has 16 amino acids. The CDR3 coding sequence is TGTGCCAGCTCACGGGAAGGAGGTCAGGCTGGAAACACCATATATTTT. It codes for CASSREGGQAGNTIYF.

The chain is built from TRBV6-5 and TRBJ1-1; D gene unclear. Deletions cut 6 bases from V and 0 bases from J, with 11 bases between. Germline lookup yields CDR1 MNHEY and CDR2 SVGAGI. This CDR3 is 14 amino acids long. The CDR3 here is CASRRPAMNTEAFF. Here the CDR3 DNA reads TGTGCCAGCAGGAGGCCAGCCATGAACACTGAAGCTTTCTTT.

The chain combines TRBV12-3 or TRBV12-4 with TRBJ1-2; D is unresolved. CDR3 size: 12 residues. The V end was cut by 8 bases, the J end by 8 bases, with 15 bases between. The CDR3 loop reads CASRRELGGYTF. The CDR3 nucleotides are TGTGCCAGCCGGCGGGAGCTAGGGGGCTACACCTTC.

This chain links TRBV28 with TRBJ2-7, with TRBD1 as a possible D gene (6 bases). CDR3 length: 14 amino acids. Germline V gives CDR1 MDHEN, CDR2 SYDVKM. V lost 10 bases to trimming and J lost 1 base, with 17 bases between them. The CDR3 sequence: CATSTQGVSYEQYF. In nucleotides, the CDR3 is TGTGCCACCTCAACACAGGGAGTATCCTACGAGCAGTACTTC. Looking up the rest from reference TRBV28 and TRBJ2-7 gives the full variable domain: DVKVTQSSRYLVKRTGEKVFLECVQDMDHENMFWYRQDPGLGLRLIYFSYDVKMKEKGDIPEGYSVSREKKERFSLILESASTNQTSMYLCATSTQGVSYEQYFGPGTRLTVT.

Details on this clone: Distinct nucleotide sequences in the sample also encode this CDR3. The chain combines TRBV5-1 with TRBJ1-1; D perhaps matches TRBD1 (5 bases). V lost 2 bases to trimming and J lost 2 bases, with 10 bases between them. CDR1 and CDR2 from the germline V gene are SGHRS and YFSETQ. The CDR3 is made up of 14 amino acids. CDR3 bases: TGCGCCAGCAGCTTACTCGGGGGAAACACTGAAGCTTTCTTT. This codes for CASSLLGGNTEAFF.

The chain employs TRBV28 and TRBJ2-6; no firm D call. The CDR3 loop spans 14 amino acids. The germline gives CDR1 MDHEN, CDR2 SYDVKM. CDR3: CASRRSSGANVLTF. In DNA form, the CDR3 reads TGTGCGTCACGGCGGAGCTCTGGGGCCAACGTCCTGACTTTC.

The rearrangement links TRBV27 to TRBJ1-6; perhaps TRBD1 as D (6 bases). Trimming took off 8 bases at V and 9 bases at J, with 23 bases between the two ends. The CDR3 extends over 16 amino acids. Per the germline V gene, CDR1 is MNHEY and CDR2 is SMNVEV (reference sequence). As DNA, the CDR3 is TGTGCCAGCCGGGCGGGGGCTGGGTTCGTGGGTTCACCCCTCCACTTT. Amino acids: CASRAGAGFVGSPLHF.

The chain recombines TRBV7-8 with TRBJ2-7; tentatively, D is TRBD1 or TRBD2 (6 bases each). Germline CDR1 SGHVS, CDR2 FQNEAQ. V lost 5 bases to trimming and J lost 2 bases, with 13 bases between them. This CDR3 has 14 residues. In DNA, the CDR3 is TGTGCCAGCAGCCGGGGGACACTCCCCTACGAGCAGTACTTC. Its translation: CASSRGTLPYEQYF.

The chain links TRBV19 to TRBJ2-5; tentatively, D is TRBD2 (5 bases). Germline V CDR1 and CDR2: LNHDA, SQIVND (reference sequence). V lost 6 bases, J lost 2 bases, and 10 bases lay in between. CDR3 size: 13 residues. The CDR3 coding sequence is TGTGCCAGTAGGCGGGTTCCACAAGAGACCCAGTACTTC. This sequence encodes CASRRVPQETQYF.

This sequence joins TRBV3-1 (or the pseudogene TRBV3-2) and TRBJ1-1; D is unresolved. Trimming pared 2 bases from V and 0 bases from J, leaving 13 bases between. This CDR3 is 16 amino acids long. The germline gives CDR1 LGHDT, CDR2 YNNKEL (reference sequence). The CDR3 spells CASSQNTRFMNTEAFF. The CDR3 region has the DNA TGTGCCAGCAGCCAAAATACTCGATTCATGAACACTGAAGCTTTCTTT.

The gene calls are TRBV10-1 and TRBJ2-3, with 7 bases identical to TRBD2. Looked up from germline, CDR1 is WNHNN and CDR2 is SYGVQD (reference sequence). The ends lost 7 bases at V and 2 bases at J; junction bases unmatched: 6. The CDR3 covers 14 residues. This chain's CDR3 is CASIQGGITDTQYF. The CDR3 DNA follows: TGCGCCAGCATCCAGGGAGGGATCACAGATACGCAGTATTTT.